The 13 T cell receptor beta chains listed next were all sequenced from one sample in a study of CXCR3-negative and CXCR3-positive naive CD8 T cells. Overall study findings and caveats: TRB CDR3 hydrophobicity was greater in CXCR3-positive naive cells than in CXCR3-negative naive cells.

UMI-labeled TRB cDNA libraries were prepared by 5' RACE. TCRdb re-analyzed the 5' RACE reads; it lists each CDR3 protein once, without DNA. The sample data list some 120,000 distinct CDR3 sequences. Their antigen targets remain unknown. The sequencing input was naive CXCR3+ CD8+ T cells from blood. Noted subset: CD45RO-CCR7+CD27+CD95- naive CD8+ T cells expressing CXCR3 (TNR3+). The receptors were gathered from a human donor in good health. Some clones in this sample may be carry-over from other donors' samples.

The V gene is TRBV7-2, the J gene TRBJ2-3; TCRdb proposes TRBD2, but this gene call is untestable without DNA. There are 15 residues in the CDR3. Germline V gene sequence: CDR1 SGHTA, CDR2 FQGNSA. The CDR3 region is CASSPTDYRRDTQYF.

The chain combines TRBV9 with TRBJ2-3; the D gene TCRdb calls, TRBD1, cannot be checked with no DNA. The CDR3 length is 15 residues. Germline V gene lookup returns CDR1 SGDLS and CDR2 YYNGEE. CDR3 in amino acids: CASSVAGHSTDTQYF.

This rearrangement joins TRBV11-2 to TRBJ2-3; absent DNA, TCRdb's TRBD2 call cannot be checked. This CDR3 spans 16 amino acids. Germline CDR1 SGHAT, CDR2 FQNNGV. CDR3 amino acids: CASSSRTGLSTDTQYF.

The chain couples TRBV15 to TRBJ1-4; TCRdb lists TRBD1, though no DNA is available to test this call. This CDR3 has 15 amino acids. Germline CDR1 reads LNHNV; CDR2 reads YYDKDF (reference sequence). CDR3: CATSRGGAANEKLFF.

The chain has TRBV12-3 or TRBV12-4 and TRBJ1-5. This CDR3 contains 12 residues. The chain's CDR3 is CASKDRDQPQHF.

The rearrangement links TRBV7-9 to TRBJ2-5; as DNA is missing, the TRBD2 call by TCRdb cannot be tested. This CDR3 contains 18 residues. Germline assignment: CDR1 SEHNR and CDR2 FQNEAQ (reference sequence). CDR3 sequence reads: CASSAGTSGRERWETQYF. Using reference TRBV7-9 and TRBJ2-5 for the parts outside the CDR3, the full variable domain is DTGVSQNPRHKITKRGQNVTFRCDPISEHNRLYWYRQTLGQGPEFLTYFQNEAQLEKSRLLSDRFSAERPKGSFSTLEIQRTEQGDSAMYLCASSAGTSGRERWETQYFGPGTRLLVL.

This rearrangement joins TRBV28 to TRBJ2-7; TCRdb indicates TRBD2, and absent DNA this call remains unverified. The CDR3 is made up of 17 amino acids. CDR1 is MDHEN and CDR2 is SYDVKM in the germline V gene. The chain's CDR3 is CASSAQISGSGAYEQYF.

The V call is TRBV5-1, the J call TRBJ2-7; with no DNA, the TCRdb D assignment of TRBD1 cannot be verified. CDR1 and CDR2 (germline): SGHRS, YFSETQ. The CDR3 has 14 residues. This CDR3 reads CASRPDRGLNEQYF.

The chain couples TRBV27 to TRBJ2-7; TCRdb lists TRBD1, though no DNA is available to test this call. The CDR3 length is 15 residues. CDR1 is MNHEY and CDR2 is SMNVEV in the germline V gene (reference sequence). This chain's CDR3 is CASSFRGGSTYEQYF.

This rearrangement joins TRBV4-3 to TRBJ2-2. The CDR3 totals 12 residues. From germline, CDR1 is LGHNA and CDR2 YSLEER. The CDR3 is CASSHRTGELFF.

The V call is TRBV7-6, the J call TRBJ2-6; TCRdb picks TRBD1, but there is no DNA to check that call. The CDR3 covers 16 residues. The germline CDR1 and CDR2 sequences are SGHVS and FNYEAQ. CDR3 amino acids: CASSYATGAGANVLTF.

The chain has TRBV3-1 and TRBJ2-3; TCRdb's D call, TRBD2, is unchecked because there is no DNA. There are 14 residues in the CDR3. From germline, CDR1 is LGHDT and CDR2 YNNKEL (reference sequence). The CDR3 protein is CASSQPGLAGGQYF.

The chain employs TRBV29-1 and TRBJ2-5; TCRdb picks TRBD1, but there is no DNA to check that call. CDR1 is SQVTM, CDR2 ANQGSEA, per germline. This CDR3 spans 14 amino acids. The CDR3 protein is CSETGTAEQETQYF. The whole variable domain, remainder taken from reference TRBV29-1 and TRBJ2-5, is SAVISQKPSRDICQRGTSLTIQCQVDSQVTMMFWYRQQPGQSLTLIATANQGSEATYESGFVIDKFPISRPNLTFSTLTVSNMSPEDSSIYLCSETGTAEQETQYFGPGTRLLVL.